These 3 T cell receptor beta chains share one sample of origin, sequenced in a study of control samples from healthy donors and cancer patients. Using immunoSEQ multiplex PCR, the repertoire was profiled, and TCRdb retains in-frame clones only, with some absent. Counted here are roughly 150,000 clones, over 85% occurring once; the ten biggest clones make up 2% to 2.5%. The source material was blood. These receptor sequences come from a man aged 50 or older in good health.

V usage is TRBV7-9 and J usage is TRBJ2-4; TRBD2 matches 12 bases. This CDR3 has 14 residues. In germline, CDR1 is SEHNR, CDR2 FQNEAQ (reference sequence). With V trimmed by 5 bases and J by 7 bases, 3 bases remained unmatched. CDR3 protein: CASSPGTSGNIQYF. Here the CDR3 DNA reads TGTGCCAGCAGCCCCGGGACTAGCGGGAACATTCAGTACTTC.

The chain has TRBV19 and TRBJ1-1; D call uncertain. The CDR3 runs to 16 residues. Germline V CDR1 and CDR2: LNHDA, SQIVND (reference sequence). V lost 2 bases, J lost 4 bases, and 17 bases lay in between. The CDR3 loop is CASSISGRLGPTEAFF. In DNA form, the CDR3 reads TGTGCCAGTAGTATAAGCGGACGACTCGGGCCCACTGAAGCTTTCTTT. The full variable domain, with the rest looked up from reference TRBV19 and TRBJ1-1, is DGGITQSPKYLFRKEGQNVTLSCEQNLNHDAMYWYRQDPGQGLRLIYYSQIVNDFQKGDIAEGYSVSREKKESFPLTVTSAQKNPTAFYLCASSISGRLGPTEAFFGQGTRLTVV.

CDR3 nucleotides: TGTGCCAGCAGCTTATCAGGGGCTCTGAACACTGAAGCTTTCTTT. The encoded protein is CASSLSGALNTEAFF. The chain employs TRBV7-2 and TRBJ1-1; weak D call: TRBD1 (6 bases). V was pared by 2 bases and J by 0 bases, with 10 bases between. In germline, CDR1 is SGHTA, CDR2 FQGNSA. The CDR3 runs 15 residues.